This T cell receptor beta chain was identified during a study of OX40 agonist ivuxolimab in advanced cancers. Study-level background: The costimulatory receptor OX40 (CD134) was targeted by ivuxolimab, a fully human IgG2 agonistic monoclonal antibody. Intravenous ivuxolimab was administered to patients every 2 weeks at six dose levels: 0.01, 0.1, 0.3, 1.5, 3 and 10 mg/kg. Of the approximately 53 patients in dose escalation, 19 had hepatocellular carcinoma, about 15 had melanoma, 9 had renal cell carcinoma and 9 had head and neck cancer. A male proportion of 82.7% and a mean age of roughly 55 years, ranging from about 20 to 85, were recorded for the dose-escalation cohort. Patients were allowed to have had prior anti-PD-1, anti-PD-L1 or anti-CTLA-4 therapy, and around 40% of the dose-escalation patients had previously received checkpoint inhibitors. Three dose-escalation patients achieved partial responses, one with hepatocellular carcinoma and two with cutaneous melanoma. The purpose of peripheral TCRbeta sequencing was to test whether ivuxolimab changed TCR sequence diversity and led to clonal T-cell expansion. The paper covers the monotherapy dose-escalation part of the phase I ivuxolimab trial, which included N ≈ 50 patients.

Overall results and qualifications from the work: Clonal expansion of both CD4+ and CD8+ blood T cells was observed from baseline to week 6 at doses 0.1 to 3.0 mg/kg. After ivuxolimab, CD8+ T cells had more expanded clones than CD4+ T cells on average. Low levels of normalized T-cell clonal expansion were also shown by some nonresponding patients. Antigen specificity was not determined for the clonally expanded peripheral T cells. In partial responders in the 0.1-3.0 mg/kg groups, normalized peripheral clonal expansion was found to be among the lowest, especially among CD8+ T cells.

Patients with autoimmune disease history or receiving systemic immunosuppression were excluded from the trial. Peripheral blood for TCR sequencing was drawn from every dose cohort at baseline, at cycle 4 day 1 and at cycle 7 day 1. The samples were drawn from a first-in-human, open-label, multicenter phase I dose-escalation trial of ivuxolimab. The trial enrolled adults with locally advanced or metastatic head and neck squamous cell, hepatocellular, melanoma or renal cell carcinoma. Before TCR sequencing, CD4+ and CD8+ T cells were separately sorted from peripheral blood. For sequencing of the TCRbeta CDR3 region, genomic DNA was extracted from the sorted cells. The immunoSEQ Assay was used for sequencing of TCRbeta CDR3 regions. Drawn from immuneACCESS, this table holds only the in-frame rearrangements with V and J called that TCRdb kept. Clones are partly lost; checked studies trace under half to an unresolved V gene and leave the rest unexplained. This sample comprises about 64,000 clones, roughly 82% of them detected only once. The ten top clones hold about 2.3% of the sample.

V is cut back by 1 base and J by 5 bases, with 5 bases in the junction unmatched. The germline V gene yields SGHRS for CDR1 and YFSETQ for CDR2. Inclusive of the bounding cysteine and phenylalanine, the CDR3 is 14 residues long. This entry keeps only the CDR3 DNA: 42 bases, framed from base 1. Concerning this clone itself: The specificity of this receptor is unknown. No much larger clonotype is one base removed from it; base qualities were not supplied.

This clonotype originated in an adult with an advanced solid tumor such as melanoma, head and neck, liver or kidney cancer. The chain is assembled from TRBV5-1 and TRBJ2-5, with 7 bases matching TRBD2. Sequencing was performed on CD4+ or CD8+ T cells sorted from blood, taken in a trial of the OX40 agonist ivuxolimab. The nucleotide sequence reads as follows: TGCGCCAGCAGCTTGATGGCGGGAGTGGAGACCCAGTACTTC. It is translated as CASSLMAGVETQYF.